These 20 T cell receptor beta chains were sequenced from one sample in a study of blood T cell repertoires in COVID-19. TCRdb keeps only in-frame clones here, not all; method: immunoSEQ multiplex PCR. The repertoire holds 150,000 to 200,000 clones, with about 85% as singletons. Sequences were obtained from peripheral blood. These receptor sequences come from a man between 60 and 75 years old who had recovered from COVID-19.

The rearrangement uses TRBV18 and TRBJ1-1; D possibly corresponds to TRBD1 (5 bases). The V end lost 2 bases, the J end lost 1 base, and 8 bases lay between the germline ends. The V gene's germline CDR1 is KGHSH and CDR2 LQKENI. The length of the CDR3 is 14 residues. The CDR3 loop is CASSPAGGNTEAFF. CDR3 coding DNA: TGTGCCAGCTCACCAGCGGGGGGGAACACTGAAGCTTTCTTT.

The chain uses TRBV5-4 and TRBJ1-3; D is unclear. V shed 0 bases and J shed 0 bases, with 13 bases lying between them. This CDR3 is 17 amino acids long. Germline values: CDR1 SGHNT, CDR2 YYREEE (reference sequence). CDR3 residues: CASSLAGQPFSGNTIYF. The CDR3 nucleotides read TGTGCCAGCAGCTTGGCTGGGCAGCCCTTCTCTGGAAACACCATATATTTT.

V usage is TRBV5-3 and J usage is TRBJ1-5; unclear D gene. TRBV5-3 is an ORF, with its function uncertain. This CDR3 is 15 amino acids long. V lost 1 base and J 4 bases, leaving 12 bases between the germline ends. The CDR3 loop reads CARSLSEGVNQPQHF. The DNA of the CDR3 is TGTGCCAGAAGCTTGTCCGAGGGAGTGAATCAGCCCCAGCATTTT.

This chain connects TRBV29-1 to TRBJ1-5; 7 nucleotides align to TRBD1. Germline trimming cut 6 bases from V and 6 bases from J; bases unmatched to any gene: 11. CDR3 length: 14 amino acids. Germline V gives CDR1 SQVTM, CDR2 ANQGSEA. The CDR3 is CSVETGFGGQPQHF. In nucleotides, the CDR3 is TGCAGCGTGGAGACAGGGTTTGGGGGTCAGCCCCAGCATTTT.

This chain connects TRBV12-5 to TRBJ2-2; the match to TRBD2 covers 8 bases. Trimming took 2 bases from V and 4 from J; bases not matched to a gene: 6. The V gene's germline CDR1 is LGHNT and CDR2 FRNRAP. There are 16 residues in the CDR3. The CDR3 protein is CASGLFGGGRTGELFF. The CDR3 DNA follows: TGTGCTAGTGGTTTGTTCGGGGGGGGCCGCACCGGGGAGCTGTTTTTT.

The V gene is TRBV19, the J gene TRBJ2-2; D uncertain. This CDR3 comprises 16 residues. V lost 6 bases and J 5 bases, leaving 19 bases between the germline ends. Germline V gene lookup returns CDR1 LNHDA and CDR2 SQIVND (reference sequence). The CDR3 DNA reads as TGTGCCAGTAGATATGCCGAAGCTCAATTAACCGGGGAGCTGTTTTTT. This encodes CASRYAEAQLTGELFF.

The rearrangement links TRBV2 to TRBJ1-5; 10 bases line up with TRBD1. J lost 0 bases, V lost 4 bases, and 0 bases had no gene match. The germline V gene encodes CDR1 SNHLY and CDR2 FYNNEI. This CDR3 is built from 15 residues. As DNA, the CDR3 is TGTGCCAGCAGTGGGGACAGGGGTAGCAATCAGCCCCAGCATTTT. Translated, it gives CASSGDRGSNQPQHF.

The chain carries TRBV29-1 and TRBJ2-1; D uncertain. This CDR3 is built from 15 residues. Germline-derived CDR1 and CDR2 are SQVTM and ANQGSEA. V lost 4 bases and J 0 bases, leaving 13 bases between the germline ends. CDR3 nucleotides: TGCAGCGTTGCTGGCCAGGCTTTCTCCTACAATGAGCAGTTCTTC. Translation: CSVAGQAFSYNEQFF.

The gene calls are TRBV18 and TRBJ2-1, with TRBD1 matching over 9 bases. CDR1 is KGHSH, CDR2 LQKENI, per germline. Germline trimming cut 6 bases from V and 10 bases from J; bases unmatched to any gene: 7. The CDR3 spans 13 residues. Here the CDR3 DNA reads TGTGCCAGCTCGGGGACAGGGCCTGAGGAGCAGTTCTTC. Its protein is CASSGTGPEEQFF. The full variable domain, its missing parts supplied by reference TRBV18 and TRBJ2-1, is NAGVMQNPRHLVRRRGQEARLRCSPMKGHSHVYWYRQLPEEGLKFMVYLQKENIIDESGMPKERFSAEFPKEGPSILRIQQVVRGDSAAYFCASSGTGPEEQFFGPGTRLTVL.

The table lists this clone with a count of one. The chain links TRBV19 to TRBJ1-4; weak D call: TRBD1 (6 bases). Germline lookup yields CDR1 LNHDA and CDR2 SQIVND (reference sequence). Trimming cost V 4 bases and J 2 bases, with 14 bases left between them. There are 16 residues in the CDR3. CDR3 nucleotide sequence: TGTGCCAGTAGTACGGAACAGGGTCTGACTAATGAAAAACTGTTTTTT. It codes for CASSTEQGLTNEKLFF.

The chain is built from TRBV6-2 or TRBV6-3 and TRBJ1-5; 7 bases are shared with TRBD1. Germline V gene lookup returns CDR1 MNHEY and CDR2 SVGEGT. The CDR3 length is 15 residues. Trimming took 6 bases from V and 2 from J; bases not matched to a gene: 7. CDR3 sequence (DNA): TGTGCCAGCAGCTCCGGACAGGATCGCAATCAGCCCCAGCATTTT. Encoded protein: CASSSGQDRNQPQHF.

The DNA of the CDR3 is TGTGCCAGCAGCTCCGGGACTAGCGGGTTTATAGGGTCAACCGGGGAGCTGTTTTTT. Residues: CASSSGTSGFIGSTGELFF. The rearrangement joins TRBV9 to TRBJ2-2; 12 bases line up with TRBD2. Germline V gives CDR1 SGDLS, CDR2 YYNGEE. There are 19 residues in the CDR3. V was clipped by 4 bases and J by 5 bases; unmatched bases: 15.

This chain links TRBV5-1 with TRBJ2-5; 7 bases map to TRBD2. Losses at the gene ends were 6 bases for V and 1 base for J; bases not matched to a gene: 9. Per the germline V gene, CDR1 is SGHRS and CDR2 is YFSETQ. The CDR3 is 15 amino acids. The CDR3 DNA reads as TGCGCCAGCACCCCTTGGCGGGGGTCCCAAGAGACCCAGTACTTC. This translates into CASTPWRGSQETQYF.

This clone was recorded once. This chain links TRBV4-1 with TRBJ1-5; D is perhaps TRBD1 (6 bases). Germline V gene data show CDR1 as MGHRA and CDR2 as YSYEKL. The ends were cut back, 0 bases at V and 3 bases at J, with 15 bases in the middle. This CDR3 contains 17 residues. Here the CDR3 reads CASSQDSGQNHNQPQHF. For the CDR3, the DNA is TGCGCCAGCAGCCAAGATTCAGGACAGAATCACAATCAGCCCCAGCATTTT.

This rearrangement joins TRBV7-2 to TRBJ1-1, with D hard to call. The V and J ends lost 2 bases and 5 bases respectively, with 12 bases between them. Germline-derived CDR1 and CDR2 are SGHTA and FQGNSA. CDR3 length: 14 residues. Here the CDR3 DNA reads TGTGCCAGCAGCTTACGGTGGGCCTGGACTGAAGCTTTCTTT. It codes for CASSLRWAWTEAFF.

The chain uses TRBV6-5 and TRBJ2-3; 8 bases agree with TRBD2. J was trimmed by 5 bases and V by 4 bases; bases with no gene match: 5. Looked up from germline, CDR1 is MNHEY and CDR2 is SVGAGI. This CDR3 comprises 14 residues. CDR3: CASSSGLEGDTQYF. In nucleotides, the CDR3 is TGTGCCAGCAGTTCGGGACTAGAGGGAGATACGCAGTATTTT.

The V gene is TRBV5-1, the J gene TRBJ2-3; possibly TRBD2 for D (5 bases). The V end was cut by 3 bases, the J end by 0 bases, with 14 bases between. CDR3 length equals 16 residues. From germline, CDR1 is SGHRS and CDR2 YFSETQ. The CDR3 loop is CASSWGEAPSTDTQYF. In DNA, the CDR3 is TGCGCCAGCAGCTGGGGAGAAGCTCCTAGCACAGATACGCAGTATTTT.

The rearrangement joins TRBV4-1 to TRBJ2-1; possible D gene TRBD2, 5 bases. Deletions cut 2 bases from V and 6 bases from J, with 20 bases between. The length of the CDR3 is 17 residues. Per the germline V gene, CDR1 is MGHRA and CDR2 is YSYEKL. CDR3: CASSQNTGFSHVNEQFF. Here the CDR3 DNA reads TGCGCCAGCAGCCAAAATACGGGATTCTCACACGTCAATGAGCAGTTCTTC.

V and J are TRBV7-9 and TRBJ2-5; 7 bases align to TRBD2. CDR1 is SEHNR, CDR2 FQNEAQ, per germline (reference sequence). CDR3 length: 16 residues. V lost 8 bases, J lost 5 bases, and 17 bases stayed unmatched. The DNA of the CDR3 is TGTGCCAGCTGCTCGGAAGCGGGGCTACCTTCGGAGACCCAGTACTTC. Its protein is CASCSEAGLPSETQYF.

Note on this clone: Within the sample, other DNA sequences also encode this same CDR3. The chain is built from TRBV27 and TRBJ1-5; D not certain. This CDR3 region has 13 residues. Trimming pared 0 bases from V and 6 bases from J, leaving 6 bases between. CDR1 is MNHEY, CDR2 SMNVEV, per germline (reference sequence). The CDR3 DNA reads as TGTGCCAGCAGTTTATCGGGAGTTCAGCCCCAGCATTTT. This codes for CASSLSGVQPQHF.